The 23 T cell receptor beta chains given below trace back to one sample, sequenced in a study of blood T cell repertoires in COVID-19. Libraries were prepared by immunoSEQ multiplex PCR; TCRdb keeps only in-frame clonotypes and omits some of them. Among 7,000 to 9,500 clones listed, 84% were seen once. The specimen sequenced was peripheral blood. The receptors derive from a human donor in a cohort sampled during active COVID-19.

This clone appeared a few times. The chain is built from TRBV2 and TRBJ2-3, with D possibly TRBD2 on 5 matching bases. This CDR3 spans 12 amino acids. V lost 6 bases to trimming and J lost 4 bases, with 8 bases between them. Germline CDR1 SNHLY, CDR2 FYNNEI. In nucleotides, the CDR3 is TGTGCCAGCAGGCGGACTTCAGATACGCAGTATTTT. Protein product: CASRRTSDTQYF.

V is TRBV5-1 and J is TRBJ2-1; 7 bases map to TRBD2. This CDR3 has 15 amino acids. CDR1 is SGHRS, CDR2 YFSETQ, per germline. V lost 3 bases and J lost 0; bases outside the gene matches: 3. CDR3 residues: CASSSGGISYNEQFF. As DNA, the CDR3 is TGCGCCAGCAGCTCCGGGGGGATCTCCTACAATGAGCAGTTCTTC.

The chain has TRBV11-2 and TRBJ2-1; 7 bases are shared with TRBD1. The CDR3 extends over 16 amino acids. After removal of 1 base from V and 5 bases from J, the junction contained 8 bases not matched to a gene. Germline CDR1 is SGHAT and CDR2 is FQNNGV. This CDR3 is CASSLVRQGANNEQFF. In DNA, the CDR3 is TGTGCCAGCAGCTTAGTTAGACAGGGTGCCAACAATGAGCAGTTCTTC.

DNA of the CDR3: TGTGCCAGCAGCGTCCAGCGGGGGACCCTCGGCGAGCAGTACTTC. This sequence encodes CASSVQRGTLGEQYF. The chain couples TRBV9 to TRBJ2-7, with 8 bases fitting TRBD2. The V gene's germline CDR1 is SGDLS and CDR2 YYNGEE. CDR3 length: 15 amino acids. V dropped 2 bases and J dropped 6; count of bases not matched to a gene: 10.

This chain links TRBV7-8 with TRBJ1-2; possibly TRBD1 for D (5 bases). CDR1 and CDR2 (germline): SGHVS, FQNEAQ. V was clipped by 1 base and J by 3 bases, with 15 bases between them. The CDR3 extends over 16 amino acids. The CDR3 here is CASSLVGLTGDYGYTF. The CDR3 DNA is TGTGCCAGCAGCTTAGTCGGACTTACGGGGGACTATGGCTACACCTTC.

The rearrangement uses TRBV4-3 and TRBJ2-3, with 9 nucleotides matching TRBD1. V was pared by 1 base and J by 5 bases, with 13 bases of the junction left unmatched. Germline V gives CDR1 LGHNA, CDR2 YSLEER. CDR3 length equals 18 residues. CDR3 in amino acids: CASSQGPPGQGFRDTQYF. DNA for the CDR3: TGCGCCAGCAGCCAAGGACCCCCGGGACAGGGATTTCGAGATACGCAGTATTTT.

The gene calls are TRBV7-8 and TRBJ1-2, with TRBD1 matching 9 bases. Trimming at V came to 3 bases and at J to 5 bases, leaving 1 base not matched to a gene. Germline-derived CDR1 and CDR2 are SGHVS and FQNEAQ. CDR3 length: 13 amino acids. The CDR3 DNA reads TGTGCCAGCAGCTTGGGACAGGGATATGGCTACACCTTC. It specifies CASSLGQGYGYTF.

The chain combines TRBV6-5 with TRBJ1-3; 7 bases map to TRBD1. Trimming at V came to 7 bases and at J to 1 base, leaving 4 bases not matched to a gene. In germline, CDR1 is MNHEY, CDR2 SVGAGI. The CDR3 length is 14 residues. CDR3 sequence (DNA): TGTGCCAGCATAGCCAGGGGGTCTGGAAACACCATATATTTT. Amino acids: CASIARGSGNTIYF.

The CDR3 nucleotides read TGTGCCAGCACCTCGGGACAGAGGGTAGAGACCCAGTACTTC. Translating gives CASTSGQRVETQYF. The V gene is TRBV28, the J gene TRBJ2-5, with TRBD1 matching over 7 bases. The length of the CDR3 is 14 residues. The germline V gene has CDR1 MDHEN and CDR2 SYDVKM. Unmatched junction bases numbered 9, after V lost 7 bases and J lost 4 bases.

The chain joins TRBV20-1 to TRBJ1-1, with D possibly TRBD1 on 5 matching bases. The CDR3 extends over 14 amino acids. In germline, CDR1 is DFQATT, CDR2 SNEGSKA (reference sequence). V was cut by 3 bases and J by 3 bases, with 14 bases left in between. This CDR3 reads CSASPGIGDTEAFF. In DNA form, the CDR3 reads TGCAGTGCTAGTCCAGGGATAGGGGACACTGAAGCTTTCTTT.

A single count supports this clone. J is TRBJ1-2 and V is TRBV6-6, with TRBD1 matching 9 bases. This CDR3 comprises 13 residues. The germline V gene has CDR1 MNHNY and CDR2 SVGAGI (reference sequence). V lost 4 bases and J lost 8; bases outside the gene matches: 5. The CDR3 DNA follows: TGTGCCAGCAGTTCGGGACAGGGAGGCGGCTACACCTTC. This gives the protein CASSSGQGGGYTF.

This chain uses TRBV11-2 with TRBJ2-5; TRBD2 agrees at 9 bases. Germline CDR1 reads SGHAT; CDR2 reads FQNNGV. This CDR3 has 15 amino acids. V was clipped by 2 bases and J by 5 bases; unmatched bases: 6. CDR3 residues: CASSLLAGFAETQYF. The CDR3 DNA reads as TGTGCCAGCAGCTTACTAGCGGGGTTCGCGGAGACCCAGTACTTC.

This clone was detected only once. The chain has TRBV5-1 and TRBJ1-6; 7 bases are shared with TRBD1. There are 15 residues in the CDR3. With V trimmed by 4 bases and J by 9 bases, 10 bases remained unmatched. Germline values: CDR1 SGHRS, CDR2 YFSETQ. In DNA, the CDR3 is TGCGCCAGCAGCCCCGCCGACAGGGAACGTTCACCCCTCCACTTT. Protein product: CASSPADRERSPLHF.

Details on this clone: Compared with germline, one end of the junction differs, possibly owing to a read error. DNA for the CDR3: TGTGTCAGCTCCCTGGACAGGAACTCCTACGAGCAGTACTTC. This translates into CVSSLDRNSYEQYF. The rearrangement joins TRBV18 to TRBJ2-7; 7 bases fit TRBD1. This CDR3 is built from 14 residues. Germline V gene sequence: CDR1 KGHSH, CDR2 LQKENI.

The V and J genes are TRBV30 and TRBJ1-1, with D possibly being TRBD1 (5 bases). The CDR3 has 12 residues. Germline V gives CDR1 GTSNPN, CDR2 SVGIG (reference sequence). V was shortened by 1 base and J by 11 bases, with 14 bases between the two germline ends. The CDR3 spells CAWSEGRALAFF. CDR3 DNA: TGTGCCTGGAGTGAGGGCAGGGCCTTGGCTTTCTTT.

The chain carries TRBV19 and TRBJ2-7; 8 bases agree with TRBD2. The CDR3 length is 12 residues. The V segment lost 6 bases and the J segment 4 bases; nucleotides outside the gene matches: 2. From germline, CDR1 is LNHDA and CDR2 SQIVND (reference sequence). The CDR3, as DNA: TGTGCCAGTAGCTCGGGAGGGTACGAGCAGTACTTC. Amino acid sequence: CASSSGGYEQYF.

The chain carries TRBV7-9 and TRBJ1-4; 9 bases are shared with TRBD1. This CDR3 region has 13 residues. Germline lookup yields CDR1 SEHNR and CDR2 FQNEAQ (reference sequence). Trimming at V came to 7 bases and at J to 6 bases, leaving 3 bases not matched to a gene. CDR3 sequence reads: CASIRQGDEKLFF. CDR3 nucleotide sequence: TGTGCCAGCATAAGACAGGGGGATGAAAAACTGTTTTTT.

The rearrangement uses TRBV11-3 and TRBJ2-5; 12 positions agree with TRBD1. Trimming removed 6 bases from V and 4 bases from J; junction bases left unmatched: 6. The germline CDR1 and CDR2 sequences are SGHNT and YENEEA. This CDR3 is 15 amino acids long. CDR3 in amino acids: CASSLGQGAGETQYF. Written as DNA, the CDR3 is TGTGCCAGCAGTTTGGGACAGGGGGCGGGAGAGACCCAGTACTTC.

This chain uses TRBV7-8 with TRBJ2-5; 7 nucleotides align to TRBD2. Germline loops: CDR1 SGHVS, CDR2 FQNEAQ. J gave up 9 bases and V 4 bases, and 14 bases lay outside the gene matches. The length of the CDR3 is 15 residues. The CDR3 loop reads CASSSAGVAVSAQYF. In nucleotides, the CDR3 is TGTGCCAGCAGCTCCGCGGGGGTAGCGGTGTCGGCCCAGTACTTC.

This clone was recorded a few times. The rearrangement joins TRBV5-1 to TRBJ1-6; D is perhaps TRBD1 (5 bases). V lost 4 bases to trimming and J lost 5 bases, with 10 bases between them. Germline lookup yields CDR1 SGHRS and CDR2 YFSETQ. This CDR3 is built from 14 residues. The CDR3 sequence is CASSNGGNNSPLHF. The CDR3 DNA follows: TGCGCCAGCAGCAACGGGGGAAATAATTCACCCCTCCACTTT.

This clone was counted a single time. The rearrangement joins TRBV5-5 to TRBJ1-3, with D perhaps TRBD1 (6 bases). CDR3 size: 14 residues. V dropped 2 bases and J dropped 2 bases, with 8 bases sitting between them. Germline V CDR1 and CDR2: SGHKS, YYEKEE (reference sequence). CDR3 coding DNA: TGTGCCAGCAGCTTTGCAGGGGCTGGAAACACCATATATTTT. It is translated as CASSFAGAGNTIYF.

This chain links TRBV27 with TRBJ2-1, with 12 bases lining up with TRBD2. Trimming removed 2 bases from V and 8 bases from J; junction bases left unmatched: 4. CDR3 length: 15 residues. The germline V gene encodes CDR1 MNHEY and CDR2 SMNVEV (reference sequence). For the CDR3, the DNA is TGTGCCAGCAGTTTAAGCGGACTAGCGGGGTATGAGCAGTTCTTC. Translation gives CASSLSGLAGYEQFF.

The chain joins TRBV14 to TRBJ2-7, with D perhaps TRBD1 (6 bases). The CDR3 has 13 residues. The ends were cut back, 5 bases at V and 3 bases at J, with 11 bases in the middle. The V gene's germline CDR1 is SGHDN and CDR2 FVKESK. In DNA, the CDR3 is TGTGCCAGCAGCTGGACACAGGGCTACGAGCAGTACTTC. This sequence encodes CASSWTQGYEQYF.